This T cell receptor beta chain is drawn from a study of radiotherapy plus CTLA-4 blockade in lung cancer. For the study at large: Patients showed objective responses in over 15% of cases, and disease control was achieved by about 31%.

The table came from immunoSEQ multiplex PCR; TCRdb's copy has only in-frame clones and leaves some out. The profile shows 75,000 or so clones, around 80% of them singletons. The germline CDR1 and CDR2 sequences are SGHRS and YFSETQ. The CDR3 has 16 amino acids. Trimming removed 4 bases from V and 6 bases from J; junction bases left unmatched: 8. The chain uses TRBV5-1 and TRBJ1-5, with 12 nucleotides matching TRBD1. The sequencing used peripheral blood, collected from a patient treated with radiotherapy plus ipilimumab. This sequence was found in a human donor with non-small cell lung cancer who had a complete response to radiotherapy plus ipilimumab. The chain's CDR3 is CASSPEGQGAPQPQHF. The DNA of the CDR3 is TGCGCCAGCAGCCCCGAGGGACAGGGGGCCCCTCAGCCCCAGCATTTT.